This T cell receptor beta chain came from a study of blood T cell repertoires in COVID-19. Study background: Sources were T cells, B-cell-depleted T cells, or PBMCs; the material itself was cDNA or gDNA.

The CDR3 totals 14 residues. V shed 0 bases and J shed 5 bases, with 10 bases lying between them. The germline V gene encodes CDR1 MNHNS and CDR2 SASEGT. TCRdb keeps only in-frame clones here, not all; method: immunoSEQ multiplex PCR. There are some 240,000 clones in the sample; roughly 80% occur only once, and approximately 4.5% lies in the top ten. Sequences were obtained from PBMCs or T cells enriched from blood (not recorded which). The receptor was derived from a young man with acute COVID-19. This chain connects TRBV6-1 to TRBJ1-2; possibly TRBD1 for D (5 bases). The CDR3 sequence: CASSEAGVLYGYTF. In nucleotides, the CDR3 is TGTGCCAGCAGTGAAGCAGGGGTGTTATATGGCTACACCTTC.